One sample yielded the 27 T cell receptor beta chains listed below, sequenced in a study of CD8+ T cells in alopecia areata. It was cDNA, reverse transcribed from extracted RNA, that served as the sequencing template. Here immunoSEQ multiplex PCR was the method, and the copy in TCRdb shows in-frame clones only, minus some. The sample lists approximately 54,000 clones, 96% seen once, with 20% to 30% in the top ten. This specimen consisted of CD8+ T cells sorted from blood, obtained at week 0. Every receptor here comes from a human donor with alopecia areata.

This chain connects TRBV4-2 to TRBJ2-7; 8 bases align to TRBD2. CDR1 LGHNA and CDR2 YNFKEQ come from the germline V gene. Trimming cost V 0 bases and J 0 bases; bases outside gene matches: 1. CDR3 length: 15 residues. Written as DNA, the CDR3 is TGTGCCAGCAGCCAAGAAACTAGCGGCTCCTACGAGCAGTACTTC. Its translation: CASSQETSGSYEQYF.

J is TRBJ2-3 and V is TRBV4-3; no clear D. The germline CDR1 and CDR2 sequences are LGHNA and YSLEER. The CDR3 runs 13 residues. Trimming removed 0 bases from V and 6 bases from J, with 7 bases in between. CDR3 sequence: CASSQDTGDTQYF. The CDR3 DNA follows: TGCGCCAGCAGCCAAGATACCGGGGATACGCAGTATTTT.

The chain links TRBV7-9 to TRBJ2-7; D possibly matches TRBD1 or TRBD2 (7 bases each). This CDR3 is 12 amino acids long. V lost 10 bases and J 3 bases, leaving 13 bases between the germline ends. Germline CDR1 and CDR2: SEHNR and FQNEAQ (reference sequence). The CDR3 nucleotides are TGTGCCACCTCAGGGGGGGACTACGAGCAGTACTTC. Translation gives CATSGGDYEQYF. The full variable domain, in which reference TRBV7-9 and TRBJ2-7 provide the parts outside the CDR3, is DTGVSQNPRHKITKRGQNVTFRCDPISEHNRLYWYRQTLGQGPEFLTYFQNEAQLEKSRLLSDRFSAERPKGSFSTLEIQRTEQGDSAMYLCATSGGDYEQYFGPGTRLTVT.

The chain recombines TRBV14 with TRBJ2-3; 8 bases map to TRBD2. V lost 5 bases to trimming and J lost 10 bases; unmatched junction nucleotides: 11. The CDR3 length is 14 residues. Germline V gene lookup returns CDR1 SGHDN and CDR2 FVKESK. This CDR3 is CASSTYRTSSPQYF. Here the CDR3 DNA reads TGTGCCAGCAGCACGTATCGGACTAGCTCACCGCAGTATTTT. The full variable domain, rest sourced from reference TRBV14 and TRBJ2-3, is EAGVTQFPSHSVIEKGQTVTLRCDPISGHDNLYWYRRVMGKEIKFLLHFVKESKQDESGMPNNRFLAERTGGTYSTLKVQPAELEDSGVYFCASSTYRTSSPQYFGPGTRLTVL.

CDR3 sequence: CASTLTGTDTQYF. The CDR3 nucleotides read TGTGCCAGCACCTTGACAGGGACAGATACGCAGTATTTT. The chain links TRBV6-6 to TRBJ2-3; 7 bases match TRBD1. Germline lookup yields CDR1 MNHNY and CDR2 SVGAGI (reference sequence). The length of the CDR3 is 13 residues. With 7 bases clipped from V and 3 bases from J, the junction kept 4 bases outside the gene matches.

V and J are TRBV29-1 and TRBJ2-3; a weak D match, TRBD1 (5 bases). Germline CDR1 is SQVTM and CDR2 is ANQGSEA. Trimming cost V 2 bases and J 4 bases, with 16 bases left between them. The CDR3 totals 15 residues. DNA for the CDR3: TGCAGCGTTGAATGGCTCGTGGGGCTGGCAGATACGCAGTATTTT. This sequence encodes CSVEWLVGLADTQYF.

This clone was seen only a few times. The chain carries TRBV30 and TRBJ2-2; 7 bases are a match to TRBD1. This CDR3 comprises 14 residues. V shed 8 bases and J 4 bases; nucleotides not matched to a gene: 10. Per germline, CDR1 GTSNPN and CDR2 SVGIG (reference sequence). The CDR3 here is CAKSTGLGTGELFF. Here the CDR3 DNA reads TGTGCCAAATCGACAGGGTTGGGCACCGGGGAGCTGTTTTTT. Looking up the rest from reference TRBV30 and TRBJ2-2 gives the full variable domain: SQTIHQWPATLVQPVGSPLSLECTVEGTSNPNLYWYRQAAGRGLQLLFYSVGIGQISSEVPQNLSASRPQDRQFILSSKKLLLSDSGFYLCAKSTGLGTGELFFGEGSRLTVL.

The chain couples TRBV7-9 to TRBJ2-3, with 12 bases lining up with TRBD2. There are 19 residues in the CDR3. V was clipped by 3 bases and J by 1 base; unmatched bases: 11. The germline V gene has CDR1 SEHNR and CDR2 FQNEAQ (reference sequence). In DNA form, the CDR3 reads TGTGCCAGCAGCTTGATCCAACTAGCGGGGGGCCTCCGCACAGATACGCAGTATTTT. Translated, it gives CASSLIQLAGGLRTDTQYF.

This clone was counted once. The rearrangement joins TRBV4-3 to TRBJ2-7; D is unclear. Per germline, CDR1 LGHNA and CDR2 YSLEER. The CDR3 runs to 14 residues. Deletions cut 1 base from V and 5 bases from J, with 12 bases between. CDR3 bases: TGCGCCAGCAGCCAAGTGGGCGGTTTGGACGAGCAGTACTTC. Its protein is CASSQVGGLDEQYF.

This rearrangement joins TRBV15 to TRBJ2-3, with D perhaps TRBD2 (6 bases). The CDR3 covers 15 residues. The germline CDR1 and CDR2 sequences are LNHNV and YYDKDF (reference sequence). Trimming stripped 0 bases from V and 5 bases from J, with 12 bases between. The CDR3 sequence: CATSRDRGTGDTQYF. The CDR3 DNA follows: TGTGCCACCAGCAGAGATCGTGGGACTGGAGATACGCAGTATTTT. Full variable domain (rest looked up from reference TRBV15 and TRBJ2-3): DAMVIQNPRYQVTQFGKPVTLSCSQTLNHNVMYWYQQKSSQAPKLLFHYYDKDFNNEADTPDNFQSRRPNTSFCFLDIRSPGLGDTAMYLCATSRDRGTGDTQYFGPGTRLTVL.

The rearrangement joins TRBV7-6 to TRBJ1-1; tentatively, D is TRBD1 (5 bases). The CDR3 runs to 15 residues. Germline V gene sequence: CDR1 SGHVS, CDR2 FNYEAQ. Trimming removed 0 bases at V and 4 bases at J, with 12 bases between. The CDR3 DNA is TGTGCCAGCAGCTTAGCCGGGACCGGGGGCACTGAAGCTTTCTTT. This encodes CASSLAGTGGTEAFF.

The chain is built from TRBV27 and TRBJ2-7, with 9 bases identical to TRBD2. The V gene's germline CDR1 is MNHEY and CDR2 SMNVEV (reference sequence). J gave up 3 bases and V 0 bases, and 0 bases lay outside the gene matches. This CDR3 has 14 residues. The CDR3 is CASSLSAGGYEQYF. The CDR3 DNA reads TGTGCCAGCAGTTTATCAGCGGGGGGCTACGAGCAGTACTTC.

The CDR3, as DNA: TGTGCCAGCAGTGATGTGGGCTCCGTGAAGCAGTTCTTC. It is translated as CASSDVGSVKQFF. The chain joins TRBV2 to TRBJ2-1; no clear D. Trimming left V 3 bases short and J 11 bases short, with 14 bases between. Germline V gives CDR1 SNHLY, CDR2 FYNNEI. The CDR3 loop spans 13 amino acids.

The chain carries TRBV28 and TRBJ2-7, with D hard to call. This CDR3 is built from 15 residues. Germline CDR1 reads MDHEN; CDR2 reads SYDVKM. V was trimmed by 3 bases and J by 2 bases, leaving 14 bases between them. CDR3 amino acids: CASSFETKGTYEQYF. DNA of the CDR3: TGTGCCAGCAGTTTTGAGACGAAGGGAACCTACGAGCAGTACTTC.

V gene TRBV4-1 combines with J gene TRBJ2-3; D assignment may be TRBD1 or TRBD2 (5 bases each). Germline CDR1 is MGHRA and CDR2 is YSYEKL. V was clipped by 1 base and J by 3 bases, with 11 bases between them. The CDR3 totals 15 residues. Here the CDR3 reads CASSQVLGATDTQYF. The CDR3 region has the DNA TGCGCCAGCAGCCAAGTACTAGGGGCGACAGATACGCAGTATTTT.

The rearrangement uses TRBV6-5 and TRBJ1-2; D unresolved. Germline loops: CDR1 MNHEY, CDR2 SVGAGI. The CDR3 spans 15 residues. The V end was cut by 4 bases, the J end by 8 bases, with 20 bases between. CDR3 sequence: CASSSRLYSEGGYTF. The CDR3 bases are TGTGCCAGCAGTTCCAGACTATACAGCGAGGGCGGCTACACCTTC.

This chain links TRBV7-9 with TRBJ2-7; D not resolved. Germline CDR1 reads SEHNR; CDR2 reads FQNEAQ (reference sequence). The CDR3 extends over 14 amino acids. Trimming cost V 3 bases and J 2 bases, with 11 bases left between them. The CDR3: CASSFGKAPYEQYF. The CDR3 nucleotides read TGTGCCAGCAGCTTTGGAAAGGCCCCCTACGAGCAGTACTTC.

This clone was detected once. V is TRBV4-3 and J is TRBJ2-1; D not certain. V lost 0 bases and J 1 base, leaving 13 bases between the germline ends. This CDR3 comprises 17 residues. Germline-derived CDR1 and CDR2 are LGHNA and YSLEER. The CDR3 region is CASSQEGTDHSYNEQFF. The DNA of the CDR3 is TGCGCCAGCAGCCAAGAAGGAACAGATCATTCCTACAATGAGCAGTTCTTC.

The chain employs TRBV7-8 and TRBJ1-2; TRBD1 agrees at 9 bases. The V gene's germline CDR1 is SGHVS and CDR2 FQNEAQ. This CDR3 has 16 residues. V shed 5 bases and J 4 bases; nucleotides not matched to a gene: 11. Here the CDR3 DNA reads TGTGCCAGCAGCAAAGTCGATACAGGGGGCAGCTATGGCTACACCTTC. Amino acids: CASSKVDTGGSYGYTF.

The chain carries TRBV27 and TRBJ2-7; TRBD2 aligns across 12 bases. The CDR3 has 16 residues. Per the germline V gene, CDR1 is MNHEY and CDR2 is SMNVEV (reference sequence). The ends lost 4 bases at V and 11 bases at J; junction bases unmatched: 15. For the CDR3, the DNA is TGTGCCAGCAGTTCACGACTAGCGGGGGCCTTGAAGGTGAAGTACTTC. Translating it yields CASSSRLAGALKVKYF.

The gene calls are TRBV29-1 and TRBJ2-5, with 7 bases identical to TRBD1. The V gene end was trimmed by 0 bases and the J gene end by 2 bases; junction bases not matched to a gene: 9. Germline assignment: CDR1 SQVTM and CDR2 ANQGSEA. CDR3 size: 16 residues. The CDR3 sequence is CSVEDRTADRQETQYF. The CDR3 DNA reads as TGCAGCGTTGAAGATCGGACGGCGGACAGGCAAGAGACCCAGTACTTC.

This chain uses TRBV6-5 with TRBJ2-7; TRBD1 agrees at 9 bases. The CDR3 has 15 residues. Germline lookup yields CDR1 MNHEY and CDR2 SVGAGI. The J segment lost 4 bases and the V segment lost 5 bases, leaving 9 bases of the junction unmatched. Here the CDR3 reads CASSKGQGVQYEQYF. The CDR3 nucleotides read TGTGCCAGCAGTAAGGGACAGGGCGTACAATACGAGCAGTACTTC.

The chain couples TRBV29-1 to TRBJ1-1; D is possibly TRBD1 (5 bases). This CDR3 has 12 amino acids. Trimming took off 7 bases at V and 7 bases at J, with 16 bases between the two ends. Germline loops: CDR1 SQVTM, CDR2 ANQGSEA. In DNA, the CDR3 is TGCAGCGCCGTTTGGGGGAGGTATGAAGCTTTCTTT. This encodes CSAVWGRYEAFF.

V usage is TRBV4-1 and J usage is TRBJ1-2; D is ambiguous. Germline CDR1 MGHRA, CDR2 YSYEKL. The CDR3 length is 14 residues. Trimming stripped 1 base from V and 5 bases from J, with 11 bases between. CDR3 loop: CASSQGPGSYGYTF. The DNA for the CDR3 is TGCGCCAGCAGCCAAGGTCCGGGGTCTTATGGCTACACCTTC.

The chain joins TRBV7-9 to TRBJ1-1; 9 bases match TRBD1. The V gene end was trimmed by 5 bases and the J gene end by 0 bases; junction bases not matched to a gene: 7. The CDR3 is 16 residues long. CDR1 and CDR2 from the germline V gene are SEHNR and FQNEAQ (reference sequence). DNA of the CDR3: TGTGCCAGCAGCCTCGGTGGACAGGGGATGAACACTGAAGCTTTCTTT. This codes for CASSLGGQGMNTEAFF.

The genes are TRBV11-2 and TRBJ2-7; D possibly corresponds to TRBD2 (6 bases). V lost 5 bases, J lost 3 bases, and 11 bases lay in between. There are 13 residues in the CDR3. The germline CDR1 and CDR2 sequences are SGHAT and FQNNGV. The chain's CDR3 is CASSPRTNYEQYF. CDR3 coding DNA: TGTGCCAGCAGCCCCCGGACTAACTACGAGCAGTACTTC.

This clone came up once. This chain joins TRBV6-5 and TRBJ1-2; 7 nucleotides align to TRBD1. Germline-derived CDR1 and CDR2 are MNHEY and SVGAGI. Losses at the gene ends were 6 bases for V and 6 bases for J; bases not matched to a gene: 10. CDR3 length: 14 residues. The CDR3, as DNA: TGTGCCAGCAGCTTGGGACAGACAGTACATGGCTACACCTTC. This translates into CASSLGQTVHGYTF.